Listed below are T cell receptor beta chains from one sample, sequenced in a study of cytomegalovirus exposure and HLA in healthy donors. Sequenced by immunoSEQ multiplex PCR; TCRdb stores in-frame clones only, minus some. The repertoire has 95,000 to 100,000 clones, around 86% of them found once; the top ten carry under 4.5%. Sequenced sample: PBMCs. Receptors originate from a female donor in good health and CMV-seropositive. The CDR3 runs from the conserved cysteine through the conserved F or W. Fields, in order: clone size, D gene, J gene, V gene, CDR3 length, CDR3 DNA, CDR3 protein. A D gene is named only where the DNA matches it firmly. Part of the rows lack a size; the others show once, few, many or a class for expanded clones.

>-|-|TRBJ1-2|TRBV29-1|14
TGCAGCGTTGTTCTGGACAGTCCCCCTTGTGGCTACACCTTC
CSVVLDSPPCGYTF
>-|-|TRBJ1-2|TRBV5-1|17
TGCGCCAGCAGCTTGGCCGTTGGCAGGGCGGCCAGAGATGGCTACACCTTC
CASSLAVGRAARDGYTF
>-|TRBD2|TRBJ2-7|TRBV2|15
TGTGCCAGCAGGGTACTAGCGGGGGGGAGATACGAGCAGTACTTC
CASRVLAGGRYEQYF
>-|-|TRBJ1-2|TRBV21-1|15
TGTGCCAGCAGCTCCCCGGTGGGGGGAACTTATGGCTACACCTTC
CASSSPVGGTYGYTF
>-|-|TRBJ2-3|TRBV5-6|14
TGTGCCAGCAGCCGGCAGGCGAGCACAGATACGCAGTATTTT
CASSRQASTDTQYF
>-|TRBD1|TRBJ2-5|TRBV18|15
TGTGCCAGCTCACCACGGCAGGGGGATCAAGAGACCCAGTACTTC
CASSPRQGDQETQYF
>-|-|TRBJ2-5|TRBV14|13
TGTGCCAGCAGGATAGGACATTCAGAGACCCAGTACTTC
CASRIGHSETQYF
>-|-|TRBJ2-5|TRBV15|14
TGTGCCACCAGCAGAGATCGGGGTCAAGAGACCCAGTACTTC
CATSRDRGQETQYF
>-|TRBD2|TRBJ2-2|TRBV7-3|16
TGTGCCTGCAGCTCCGGAGCGGGAGGTGTCACCGGGGAGCTGTTTTTT
CACSSGAGGVTGELFF
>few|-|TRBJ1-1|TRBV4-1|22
TGCGCCAGCAGCCAAGTTCGTTTGATGGGAACTGGGGGCAGGGCTCGGAACACTGAAGCTTTCTTT
CASSQVRLMGTGGRARNTEAFF
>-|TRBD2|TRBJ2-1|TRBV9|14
TGTGCCAGCAGCGTAGTCTTGGGGGAGGGTGAGCAGTTCTTC
CASSVVLGEGEQFF
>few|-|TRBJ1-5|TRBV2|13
TGTGCCAGCAGAGGACAGTTTAATCAGCCCCAGCATTTT
CASRGQFNQPQHF
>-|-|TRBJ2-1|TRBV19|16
TGTGCCAGTAGCGGTCTAGCGCCGAGCTCCTACAATGAGCAGTTCTTC
CASSGLAPSSYNEQFF
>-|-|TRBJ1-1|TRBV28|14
TGTGCCAGCAGTTTCTCCAGGGTGAACACTGAAGCTTTCTTT
CASSFSRVNTEAFF
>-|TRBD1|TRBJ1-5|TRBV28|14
TGTGCCAGCAGTCTGACAGGGCCGGTTCAGCCCCAGCATTTT
CASSLTGPVQPQHF
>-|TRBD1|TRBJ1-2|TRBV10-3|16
TGTGCCATCAGTGAGTCGGACAGGGCAATCTTCTATGGCTACACCTTC
CAISESDRAIFYGYTF
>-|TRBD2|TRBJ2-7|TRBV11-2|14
TGTGCCAGCAGCTTGGGGCTAGCGGCCTACGAGCAGTACTTC
CASSLGLAAYEQYF
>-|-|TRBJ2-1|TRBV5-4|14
TGTGCCAGTGCCGATGTAGCGGCCTACAATGAGCAGTTCTTC
CASADVAAYNEQFF
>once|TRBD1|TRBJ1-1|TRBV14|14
TGTGCCAGCAGCCAAGTGACAGGGAGGACTGAAGCTTTCTTT
CASSQVTGRTEAFF
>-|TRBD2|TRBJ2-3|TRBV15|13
TGTGCCACCAGCAGAGAACCTAGCGGGAGCCCGTATTTT
CATSREPSGSPYF
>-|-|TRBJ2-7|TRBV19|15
TGTGCCAGTAGTATAGATCGGGACTCCTCCTACGAGCAGTACTTC
CASSIDRDSSYEQYF
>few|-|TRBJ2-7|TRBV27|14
TGTGCCAGCAGTAAAGAGACAGGAGCCTACGAGCAGTACTTC
CASSKETGAYEQYF
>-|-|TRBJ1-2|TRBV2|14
TGTGCCAGCAGTGGTGAGGACAGCCTATATGGCTACACCTTC
CASSGEDSLYGYTF
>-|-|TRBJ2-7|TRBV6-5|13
TGTGCCAGCAGTTACTCAGATTTGCGCGAGCAGTACTTC
CASSYSDLREQYF
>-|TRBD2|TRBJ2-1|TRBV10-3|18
TGTGCCATCAGTGAGGTGATAGCGGGTATCCCACCATACAATGAGCAGTTCTTC
CAISEVIAGIPPYNEQFF
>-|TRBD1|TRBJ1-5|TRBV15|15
TGTTCCACCAGCAGAGACAGGGGAAAAAATCAGCCCCAGCATTTT
CSTSRDRGKNQPQHF
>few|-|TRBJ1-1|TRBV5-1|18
TGCGCCAGCAGCTTGGGGGCCATGGCGGGGGCCGTAAACACTGAAGCTTTCTTT
CASSLGAMAGAVNTEAFF
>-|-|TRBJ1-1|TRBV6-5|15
TGTGCCAGCAGTTACTCGCCTACTGCGAACACTGAAGCTTTCTTT
CASSYSPTANTEAFF
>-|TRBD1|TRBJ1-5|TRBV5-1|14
TGCGCCAGCAGCCTGACAGGGGGCGGCCAGCCCCAGCATTTT
CASSLTGGGQPQHF
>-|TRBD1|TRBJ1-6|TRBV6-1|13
TGTGCCAGCAGGGACAGGGAAAATTCACCCCTCCACTTT
CASRDRENSPLHF
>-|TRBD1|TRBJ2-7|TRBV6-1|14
TGTGCCAGCATCCTAAAGGGGGCCAACTACGAGCAGTACTTC
CASILKGANYEQYF
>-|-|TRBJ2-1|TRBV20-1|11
TGCAGTGCCCACTTATGGAGAGAGCAGTTCTTC
CSAHLWREQFF
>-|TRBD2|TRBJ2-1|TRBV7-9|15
TGTGCCAGCAGCTTTAGAGCGGGAGTGTACAATGAGCAGTTCTTC
CASSFRAGVYNEQFF
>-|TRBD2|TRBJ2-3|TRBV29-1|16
TGCAGCGTTCGTGAGGGACTAGCGATAGTCACAGATACGCAGTATTTT
CSVREGLAIVTDTQYF
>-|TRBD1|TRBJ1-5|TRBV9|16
TGTGCCAGCAGCGTAGGGGCTGGGACAGCAAATCAGCCCCAGCATTTT
CASSVGAGTANQPQHF
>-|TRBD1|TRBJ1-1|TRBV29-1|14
TGCAGCGCTACAGGGGGCAGAGTAGACACTGAAGCTTTCTTT
CSATGGRVDTEAFF
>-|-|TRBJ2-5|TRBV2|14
TGTGCCAGCACTTTAAGCCAAAACCCAGAGACCCAGTACTTC
CASTLSQNPETQYF
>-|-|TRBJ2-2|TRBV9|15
TGTGCCAGCAGCGTAGAAGAAGGAGACACCGGGGAGCTGTTTTTT
CASSVEEGDTGELFF
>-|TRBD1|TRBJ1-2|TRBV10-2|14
TGCGCCAGCAGCCGGGACAGGGTAGTCTATGGCTACACCTTC
CASSRDRVVYGYTF
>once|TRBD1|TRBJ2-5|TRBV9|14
TGTGCCAGCAGCGTCGGGACAGCCCAAGAGACCCAGTACTTC
CASSVGTAQETQYF
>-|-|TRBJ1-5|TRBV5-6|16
TGTGCCAGCAGCGGGCCCAGGGCCCATAGCAATCAGCCCCAGCATTTT
CASSGPRAHSNQPQHF
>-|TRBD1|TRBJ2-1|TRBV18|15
TGTGCCAGCTCAGCGGGACAGGGTCTCTACAATGAGCAGTTCTTC
CASSAGQGLYNEQFF
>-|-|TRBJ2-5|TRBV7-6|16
TGTGCCAGCAGCTTATCCGGTGGACAAGGGAAAGAGACCCAGTACTTC
CASSLSGGQGKETQYF
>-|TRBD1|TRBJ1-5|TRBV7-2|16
TGTGCCAGCAGCTTAGGTGGACAGGGGGGCAATCAGCCCCAGCATTTT
CASSLGGQGGNQPQHF